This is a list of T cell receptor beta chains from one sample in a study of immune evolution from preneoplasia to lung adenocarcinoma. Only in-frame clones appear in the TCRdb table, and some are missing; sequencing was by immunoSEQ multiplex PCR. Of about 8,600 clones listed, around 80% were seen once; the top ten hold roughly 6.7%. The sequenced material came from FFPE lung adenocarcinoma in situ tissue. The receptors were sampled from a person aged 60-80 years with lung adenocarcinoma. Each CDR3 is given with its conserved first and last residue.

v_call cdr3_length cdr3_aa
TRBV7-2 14 CASSLARTSGTQYF
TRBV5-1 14 CASSLPGQGDEQYF
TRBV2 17 CASSHSSSGGPQETQYF
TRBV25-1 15 CASSEFKGPSTEAFF
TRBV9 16 CASSGGQGASNEKLFF
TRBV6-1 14 CASNRDRGHTEAFF
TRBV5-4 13 CASSLSNEYVQFF
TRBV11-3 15 CATPTSRGVQETQYF
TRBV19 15 CASRERQWENYGYTF
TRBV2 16 CASSEVRGVGDTEAFF
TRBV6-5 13 CAVWTAAEETQYF
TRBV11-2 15 CASSRRTGANEKLFF
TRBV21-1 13 CEATGRAPSPQHF
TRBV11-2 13 CASRGVVDNEQFF
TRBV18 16 CASSPPGTRSSYEQYF
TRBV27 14 CASSWGDRTYEQYF
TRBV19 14 CASSFGDSRNTIYF
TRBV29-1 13 CSVVGTSGNEQFF
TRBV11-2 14 CASSSGQNTGELFF
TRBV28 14 CASQGQEFYYGYTF
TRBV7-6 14 CASSLQPPLETQYF
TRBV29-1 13 CSGQRGTNEKLFF
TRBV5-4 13 CASSAYKGEKLFF
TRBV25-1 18 CASSSVIEGQATYNEQFF
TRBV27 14 CASSSSGAPYEQYF
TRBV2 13 CASSGDIYNEQFF
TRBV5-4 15 CASSFRLAGGETQYF
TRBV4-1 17 CASSQGSWLRVNTEAFF
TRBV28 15 CASSLYRTGLDGYTF
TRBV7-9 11 CASSENYGYTF
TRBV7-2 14 CASSLVGATGELFF
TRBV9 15 CASSAGQINTGELFF
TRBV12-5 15 CASGLGQGAPYEQYF
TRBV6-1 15 CASSELYGGNQPQHF
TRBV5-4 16 CASSLGQSFYYNEQFF
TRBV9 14 CASSVDGEGFGYTF
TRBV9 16 CASSPQGGTTNEKLFF
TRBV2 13 CASSASYNSPLHF
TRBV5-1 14 CASSLTGPGNTIYF
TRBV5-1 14 CASSLEGAENTIYF
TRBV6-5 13 CASSYDPSMKQFF
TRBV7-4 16 CASSLTRDRLQETQYF
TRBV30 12 CAWSGGGAAQYF
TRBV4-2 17 CASSPHTGTQVTDTQYF
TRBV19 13 CASAGTGANVLTF
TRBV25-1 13 CASQAGNRSPLHF
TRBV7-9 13 CASSLRGSYEQYF
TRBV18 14 CASSPQGFDQPQHF
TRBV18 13 CASSPLQGNEQFF
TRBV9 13 CASSARQGTPLHF
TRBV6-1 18 CASSDLLQPTGNTGELFF
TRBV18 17 CASSPPILAGVSYEQYF
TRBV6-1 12 CASSPSQETQYF